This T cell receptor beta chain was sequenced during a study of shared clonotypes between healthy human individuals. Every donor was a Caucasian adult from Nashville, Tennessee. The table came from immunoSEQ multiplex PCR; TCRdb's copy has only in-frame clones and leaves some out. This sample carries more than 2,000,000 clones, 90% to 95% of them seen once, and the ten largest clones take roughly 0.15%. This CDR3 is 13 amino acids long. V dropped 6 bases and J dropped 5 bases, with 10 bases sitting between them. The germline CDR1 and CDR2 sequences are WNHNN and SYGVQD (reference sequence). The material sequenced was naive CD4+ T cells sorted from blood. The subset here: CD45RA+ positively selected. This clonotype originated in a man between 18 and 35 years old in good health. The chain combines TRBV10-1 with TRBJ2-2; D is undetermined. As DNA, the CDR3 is TGCGCCAGCAGCTCAGAGATGACCGGGGAGCTGTTTTTT. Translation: CASSSEMTGELFF.